The 6 T cell receptor beta chains below come from one sample, sequenced in a study of blood T cell repertoires in COVID-19. The method was immunoSEQ multiplex PCR; TCRdb's version includes in-frame clones alone and lacks a portion of them. The sample yields 300,000 to 400,000 clones, 86% seen once. The sequenced material came from peripheral blood. The receptors were gathered from a woman aged 60 to 75 with COVID-19, enrolled during active disease.

The J gene is TRBJ2-4, the V gene TRBV3-1 (or the pseudogene TRBV3-2), with TRBD2 matching 16 bases. This CDR3 region has 17 residues. V lost 4 bases, J lost 7 bases, and 7 bases stayed unmatched. Germline CDR1 LGHDT, CDR2 YNNKEL (reference sequence). The CDR3 DNA reads TGTGCCAGCAGCCTCGGGACTAGCGGGGGGGCCGGGAACATTCAGTACTTC. Residues: CASSLGTSGGAGNIQYF.

V and J are TRBV5-1 and TRBJ2-5; D might be TRBD2 (5 bases). This CDR3 spans 14 amino acids. Germline V gene data show CDR1 as SGHRS and CDR2 as YFSETQ. Trimming stripped 3 bases from V and 5 bases from J, with 14 bases between. The CDR3 nucleotides are TGCGCCAGCAGCTCACTAGGTCGGTCGGAGACCCAGTACTTC. It specifies CASSSLGRSETQYF.

The chain is built from TRBV2 and TRBJ2-7; TRBD1 agrees at 8 bases. The CDR3 is 14 residues long. Germline CDR1 SNHLY, CDR2 FYNNEI. V dropped 8 bases and J dropped 3; count of bases not matched to a gene: 9. CDR3 in amino acids: CASDTIGQGYEQYF. CDR3 sequence (DNA): TGTGCCAGCGACACTATAGGACAGGGCTACGAGCAGTACTTC.

The chain combines TRBV7-9 with TRBJ1-5; D is perhaps TRBD1 (5 bases). Trimming took off 1 base at V and 3 bases at J, with 7 bases between the two ends. There are 14 residues in the CDR3. Germline V gene sequence: CDR1 SEHNR, CDR2 FQNEAQ (reference sequence). The chain's CDR3 is CASSLGRANQPQHF. CDR3 nucleotide sequence: TGTGCCAGCAGCTTAGGCAGGGCCAATCAGCCCCAGCATTTT.

The rearrangement uses TRBV19 and TRBJ1-5; D might be TRBD1 (5 bases). The V gene lost 4 bases and the J gene lost 0 bases, with 13 bases spanning the gap. This CDR3 is 16 amino acids long. Germline V gene sequence: CDR1 LNHDA, CDR2 SQIVND (reference sequence). The CDR3 DNA is TGTGCCAGTAGTACCCGGATGGGGGGTAGCAATCAGCCCCAGCATTTT. This codes for CASSTRMGGSNQPQHF.

The chain is built from TRBV9 and TRBJ2-1; the D gene is possibly TRBD2 (5 bases). V was shortened by 5 bases and J by 0 bases, with 6 bases between the two germline ends. CDR1 and CDR2 (germline): SGDLS, YYNGEE. The CDR3 is 13 residues long. The CDR3 protein is CASSTSSYNEQFF. In DNA form, the CDR3 reads TGTGCCAGCAGTACTAGCTCCTACAATGAGCAGTTCTTC.